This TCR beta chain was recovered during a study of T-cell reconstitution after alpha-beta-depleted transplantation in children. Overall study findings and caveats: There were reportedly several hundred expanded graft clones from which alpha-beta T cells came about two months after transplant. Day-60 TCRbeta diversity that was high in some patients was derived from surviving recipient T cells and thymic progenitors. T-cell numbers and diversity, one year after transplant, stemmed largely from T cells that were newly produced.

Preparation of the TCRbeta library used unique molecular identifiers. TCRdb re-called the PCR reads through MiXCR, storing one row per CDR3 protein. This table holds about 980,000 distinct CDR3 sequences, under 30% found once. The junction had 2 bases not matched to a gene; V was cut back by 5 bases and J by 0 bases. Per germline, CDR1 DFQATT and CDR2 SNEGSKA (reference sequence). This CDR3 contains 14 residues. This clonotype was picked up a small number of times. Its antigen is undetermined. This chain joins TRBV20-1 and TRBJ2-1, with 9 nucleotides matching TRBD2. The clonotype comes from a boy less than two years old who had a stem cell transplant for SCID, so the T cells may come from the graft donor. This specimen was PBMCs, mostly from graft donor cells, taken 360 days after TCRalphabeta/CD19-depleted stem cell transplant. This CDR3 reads CSAAGLASYNEQFF. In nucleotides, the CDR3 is TGCAGTGCTGCGGGACTAGCCTCCTACAATGAGCAGTTCTTC.